This T cell receptor beta chain was captured by sequencing in a study of cytomegalovirus exposure and HLA in healthy donors. Study as a whole: Counted in an early data release were 85 million or so unique TCRs from HLA-typed donors.

About this clone itself: Its antigen is as yet unknown.

In germline, CDR1 is LNHDA, CDR2 SQIVND (reference sequence). V was trimmed by 9 bases and J by 3 bases, leaving 9 bases between them. The CDR3 length is 12 residues. Whole-study results and caveats: The likely explanation for a cluster of highly shared sequence variants was sequencing artifact.

It was with 60 Vbeta and 13 Jbeta primers that the PCR ran. The repertoire was sequenced with immunoSEQ multiplex PCR; TCRdb's copy has only in-frame clones and lacks some. This sample yields 210,000 or so clones, of which approximately 83% are seen a single time; approximately 1.5% belongs to the top ten. The rearrangement joins TRBV19 to TRBJ1-5; D possibly corresponds to TRBD1 (5 bases). This clonotype originated in a girl between 5 and 17 years old in good health and CMV-seronegative. The sequenced material came from PBMCs. CDR3: CASRQLNQPQHF. The CDR3 DNA follows: TGTGCCAGCCGACAGCTCAATCAGCCCCAGCATTTT. The variable domain in full, completed from reference TRBV19 and TRBJ1-5, reads DGGITQSPKYLFRKEGQNVTLSCEQNLNHDAMYWYRQDPGQGLRLIYYSQIVNDFQKGDIAEGYSVSREKKESFPLTVTSAQKNPTAFYLCASRQLNQPQHFGDGTRLSIL.